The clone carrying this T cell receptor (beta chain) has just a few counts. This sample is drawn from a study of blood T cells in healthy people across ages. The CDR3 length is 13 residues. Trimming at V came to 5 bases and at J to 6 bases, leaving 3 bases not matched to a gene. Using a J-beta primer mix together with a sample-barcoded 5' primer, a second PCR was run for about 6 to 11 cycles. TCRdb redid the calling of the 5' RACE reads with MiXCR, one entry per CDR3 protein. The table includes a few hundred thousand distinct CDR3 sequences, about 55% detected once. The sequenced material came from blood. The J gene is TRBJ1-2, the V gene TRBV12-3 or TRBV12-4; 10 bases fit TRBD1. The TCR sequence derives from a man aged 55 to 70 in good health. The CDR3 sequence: CASSPGQGDGYTF. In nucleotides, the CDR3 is TGTGCCAGCAGTCCTGGACAGGGGGATGGCTACACCTTC.